Listed here are 31 T cell receptor beta chains from one sample, sequenced in a study of blood T cell repertoires in COVID-19. Here immunoSEQ multiplex PCR was the method, and the copy in TCRdb shows in-frame clones only, minus some. The table shows a few hundred thousand clones, with almost 85% occurring only once. What was sequenced was peripheral blood. The receptors come from a woman aged 70 to 79 with COVID-19, enrolled during active disease.

This chain joins TRBV7-3 and TRBJ2-3; D is uncertain. V gave up 5 bases and J gave up 4 bases, with 4 bases separating them. Germline loops: CDR1 SGHTA, CDR2 FQGTGA. The CDR3 contains 11 residues. The CDR3 is CASSPADTQYF. The CDR3 coding sequence is TGTGCCAGCAGCCCGGCAGATACGCAGTATTTT.

The genes are TRBV5-7 and TRBJ1-2; 11 nucleotides match TRBD1. TRBV5-7 is recorded as an ORF, its role being uncertain. The CDR3 consists of 18 residues. V lost 0 bases and J lost 5; bases outside the gene matches: 12. CDR3 sequence: CASSLVDGTGGRLYGYTF. As DNA, the CDR3 is TGTGCCAGCAGCTTGGTAGATGGGACAGGGGGAAGATTATATGGCTACACCTTC.

The rearrangement joins TRBV11-3 to TRBJ1-1, with D possibly TRBD1 on 5 matching bases. The length of the CDR3 is 14 residues. Deletions cut 6 bases from V and 7 bases from J, with 18 bases between. Germline V CDR1 and CDR2: SGHNT, YENEEA. The CDR3, as DNA: TGTGCCAGCAGTCCCTTCCAGGGCCCTGGTGAAGCTTTCTTT. This codes for CASSPFQGPGEAFF. Complete variable domain (other parts from reference TRBV11-3 and TRBJ1-1): EAGVVQSPRYKIIEKKQPVAFWCNPISGHNTLYWYLQNLGQGPELLIRYENEEAVDDSQLPKDRFSAERLKGVDSTLKIQPAELGDSAVYLCASSPFQGPGEAFFGQGTRLTVV.

This chain links TRBV5-1 with TRBJ1-1; 8 nucleotides match TRBD1. The ends lost 3 bases at V and 1 base at J; junction bases unmatched: 5. The CDR3 runs to 15 residues. The germline gives CDR1 SGHRS, CDR2 YFSETQ. CDR3 nucleotide sequence: TGCGCCAGCAGCTCCGGGACAGGACAGAACACTGAAGCTTTCTTT. Protein sequence: CASSSGTGQNTEAFF. The full variable domain, completed using reference TRBV5-1 and TRBJ1-1, is KAGVTQTPRYLIKTRGQQVTLSCSPISGHRSVSWYQQTPGQGLQFLFEYFSETQRNKGNFPGRFSGRQFSNSRSEMNVSTLELGDSALYLCASSSGTGQNTEAFFGQGTRLTVV.

The chain is built from TRBV5-4 and TRBJ2-5, with D tentatively TRBD2 (6 bases). CDR1 and CDR2 (germline): SGHNT, YYREEE (reference sequence). Trimming cost V 0 bases and J 5 bases, with 14 bases left between them. The CDR3 extends over 15 amino acids. CDR3 region: CASSLGARSGETQYF. The CDR3 region has the DNA TGTGCCAGCAGCTTGGGGGCGCGGAGCGGGGAGACCCAGTACTTC. Drawing the rest from reference TRBV5-4 and TRBJ2-5, the complete variable domain is ETGVTQSPTHLIKTRGQQVTLRCSSQSGHNTVSWYQQALGQGPQFIFQYYREEENGRGNFPPRFSGLQFPNYSSELNVNALELDDSALYLCASSLGARSGETQYFGPGTRLLVL.

The chain uses TRBV11-3 and TRBJ2-1; D may be TRBD2 (6 bases). CDR3 length: 16 amino acids. V gave up 5 bases and J gave up 2 bases, with 16 bases separating them. Germline V CDR1 and CDR2: SGHNT, YENEEA. In DNA, the CDR3 is TGTGCCAGCAGCCCCCGGGTTAGCGGAACCTACAATGAGCAGTTCTTC. Amino acid sequence: CASSPRVSGTYNEQFF.

J is TRBJ2-7 and V is TRBV7-9; 10 bases align to TRBD2. Unmatched junction bases numbered 7, after V lost 2 bases and J lost 6 bases. Per the germline V gene, CDR1 is SEHNR and CDR2 is FQNEAQ (reference sequence). The CDR3 spans 15 residues. The CDR3 DNA reads as TGTGCCAGCAGCTTATGGGCTAGCGGGGGACTCGAGCAGTACTTC. Translated: CASSLWASGGLEQYF. Filled out from reference TRBV7-9 and TRBJ2-7, the complete variable domain reads DTGVSQNPRHKITKRGQNVTFRCDPISEHNRLYWYRQTLGQGPEFLTYFQNEAQLEKSRLLSDRFSAERPKGSFSTLEIQRTEQGDSAMYLCASSLWASGGLEQYFGPGTRLTVT.

CDR3 region: CATSDGTDRSGYTF. Here the CDR3 DNA reads TGTGCCACCAGTGATGGCACGGATAGGAGCGGCTACACCTTC. The chain combines TRBV24-1 with TRBJ1-2; D unresolved. The V gene lost 3 bases and the J gene lost 8 bases, with 15 bases spanning the gap. The CDR3 is 14 amino acids. The germline V gene encodes CDR1 KGHDR and CDR2 SFDVKD.

The chain links TRBV6-5 to TRBJ2-3, with 10 positions matching TRBD2. Per the germline V gene, CDR1 is MNHEY and CDR2 is SVGAGI. J gave up 5 bases and V 7 bases, and 9 bases lay outside the gene matches. The CDR3 contains 15 residues. The CDR3, as DNA: TGTGCCAGCAAAGACCGAGCGGGAGGGGTAGATACGCAGTATTTT. Its translation is CASKDRAGGVDTQYF.

The genes are TRBV9 and TRBJ1-1; D perhaps matches TRBD1 (5 bases). CDR3 length: 15 amino acids. Germline-derived CDR1 and CDR2 are SGDLS and YYNGEE. Deletions cut 0 bases from V and 4 bases from J, with 13 bases between. The CDR3 coding sequence is TGTGCCAGCAGCGTAGAGGAGGGGAGAGGCACTGAAGCTTTCTTT. Translation gives CASSVEEGRGTEAFF.

The V gene is TRBV5-6, the J gene TRBJ1-2; 7 nucleotides line up with TRBD1. The CDR3 runs to 15 residues. Germline CDR1 is SGHDT and CDR2 is YYEEEE. The V segment lost 7 bases and the J segment 1 base; nucleotides outside the gene matches: 10. The CDR3 here is CASGYPSGGNYGYTF. The CDR3 bases are TGTGCCAGCGGCTATCCCTCAGGGGGTAACTATGGCTACACCTTC.

Only a few counts were recorded for this clone. The gene calls are TRBV7-9 and TRBJ1-1; 9 bases match TRBD1. The germline V gene has CDR1 SEHNR and CDR2 FQNEAQ (reference sequence). CDR3 length: 16 residues. The ends lost 4 bases at V and 1 base at J; junction bases unmatched: 7. The CDR3 protein is CASSSEQGAGNTEAFF. As DNA, the CDR3 is TGTGCCAGCAGCTCAGAACAGGGGGCAGGGAACACTGAAGCTTTCTTT.

Details on this clone: At the DNA level, this CDR3 is encoded by other sequences in the same sample as well. The rearrangement links TRBV4-3 to TRBJ1-1; D is possibly TRBD1 (5 bases). The CDR3 loop spans 13 amino acids. From germline, CDR1 is LGHNA and CDR2 YSLEER. V was trimmed by 1 base and J by 3 bases, leaving 6 bases between them. The CDR3 protein is CASSQGRDTEAFF. The CDR3 DNA sequence: TGCGCCAGCAGCCAAGGCAGGGACACTGAAGCTTTCTTT.

The chain joins TRBV19 to TRBJ1-4, with 8 bases that match TRBD1. This CDR3 contains 14 residues. Germline trimming cut 5 bases from V and 8 bases from J; bases unmatched to any gene: 7. Germline assignment: CDR1 LNHDA and CDR2 SQIVND (reference sequence). CDR3 sequence reads: CASSVTGGGEKLFF. Written as DNA, the CDR3 is TGTGCCAGTAGTGTAACAGGGGGGGGAGAAAAACTGTTTTTT.

The chain combines TRBV19 with TRBJ2-7, with 7 positions matching TRBD2. This CDR3 spans 13 amino acids. Germline V gene sequence: CDR1 LNHDA, CDR2 SQIVND (reference sequence). V lost 3 bases, J lost 3 bases, and 2 bases stayed unmatched. The CDR3 is CASSMAGDYEQYF. CDR3 in DNA: TGTGCCAGTAGTATGGCGGGGGACTACGAGCAGTACTTC.

The chain recombines TRBV5-6 with TRBJ2-3; no firm D call. V gave up 2 bases and J gave up 10 bases, with 8 bases separating them. CDR3 length: 11 residues. Germline loops: CDR1 SGHDT, CDR2 YYEEEE. DNA for the CDR3: TGTGCCAGCAGCTTTTCACGGTCGCAGTATTTT. This translates into CASSFSRSQYF. The full variable domain, in which reference TRBV5-6 and TRBJ2-3 provide the parts outside the CDR3, is DAGVTQSPTHLIKTRGQQVTLRCSPKSGHDTVSWYQQALGQGPQFIFQYYEEEERQRGNFPDRFSGHQFPNYSSELNVNALLLGDSALYLCASSFSRSQYFGPGTRLTVL.

This rearrangement joins TRBV10-3 to TRBJ1-1, with D possibly TRBD1 on 6 matching bases. CDR1 is ENHRY and CDR2 is SYGVKD in the germline V gene. The V and J ends lost 3 bases and 1 base respectively, with 12 bases between them. This CDR3 spans 15 amino acids. The CDR3 protein is CAISDPGTPNTEAFF. CDR3 nucleotides: TGTGCCATCAGTGACCCCGGGACACCGAACACTGAAGCTTTCTTT.

The chain uses TRBV29-1 and TRBJ2-7; D may be TRBD1 (6 bases). Germline V gene sequence: CDR1 SQVTM, CDR2 ANQGSEA. CDR3 length: 13 residues. The ends were cut back, 3 bases at V and 2 bases at J, with 11 bases in the middle. The CDR3 region is CSVDGRGAYEQYF. For the CDR3, the DNA is TGCAGCGTTGACGGCAGGGGAGCCTACGAGCAGTACTTC.

The gene calls are TRBV6-1 and TRBJ2-7, with a possible D match to TRBD2 (5 bases). V was pared by 0 bases and J by 6 bases, with 12 bases between. This CDR3 is built from 14 residues. Germline lookup yields CDR1 MNHNS and CDR2 SASEGT. CDR3 nucleotides: TGTGCCAGCAGTGAAGCGCTTCATGGAGGCGAGCAGTACTTC. Encoded protein: CASSEALHGGEQYF.

The rearrangement joins TRBV5-1 to TRBJ2-7, with 7 bases identical to TRBD2. Germline-derived CDR1 and CDR2 are SGHRS and YFSETQ. J was trimmed by 2 bases and V by 4 bases; bases with no gene match: 18. The CDR3 extends over 18 amino acids. CDR3 loop: CASSMSGAGHPGPYEQYF. DNA of the CDR3: TGCGCCAGCAGCATGTCAGGAGCGGGGCACCCCGGGCCCTACGAGCAGTACTTC.

The V call is TRBV7-3, the J call TRBJ2-3; 14 bases fit TRBD2. The V gene end was trimmed by 5 bases and the J gene end by 4 bases; junction bases not matched to a gene: 14. The V gene's germline CDR1 is SGHTA and CDR2 FQGTGA. The CDR3 spans 19 residues. CDR3 residues: CASSTRLAGGPARADTQYF. CDR3 coding DNA: TGTGCCAGCAGCACCCGACTAGCGGGAGGGCCCGCGAGGGCAGATACGCAGTATTTT.

This chain connects TRBV27 to TRBJ2-7; TRBD1 matches at 8 bases. This CDR3 has 17 residues. The V gene end was trimmed by 2 bases and the J gene end by 0 bases; junction bases not matched to a gene: 9. Germline CDR1 and CDR2: MNHEY and SMNVEV (reference sequence). The CDR3 loop is CASSLTGTGISSYEQYF. DNA of the CDR3: TGTGCCAGCAGTTTAACCGGGACAGGCATAAGCTCCTACGAGCAGTACTTC.

The CDR3 reads CASSPRQGKNTGELFF. CDR3 in DNA: TGTGCCAGCAGCCCCCGACAGGGCAAGAACACCGGGGAGCTGTTTTTT. The chain carries TRBV7-6 and TRBJ2-2; TRBD1 matches 7 bases. V lost 5 bases and J lost 1; bases outside the gene matches: 7. The CDR3 is 16 amino acids. CDR1 is SGHVS, CDR2 FNYEAQ, per germline. Drawing the rest from reference TRBV7-6 and TRBJ2-2, the complete variable domain is GAGVSQSPRYKVTKRGQDVALRCDPISGHVSLYWYRQALGQGPEFLTYFNYEAQQDKSGLPNDRFSAERPEGSISTLTIQRTEQRDSAMYRCASSPRQGKNTGELFFGEGSRLTVL.

The chain joins TRBV7-2 to TRBJ2-6; the D is unclear. The germline V and J ends were trimmed by 5 bases and 0 bases, with 11 bases remaining between them. The CDR3 has 16 residues. Germline V gene lookup returns CDR1 SGHTA and CDR2 FQGNSA. The CDR3 sequence is CASSPYSGSGANVLTF. DNA for the CDR3: TGTGCCAGCAGCCCCTATTCGGGCTCTGGGGCCAACGTCCTGACTTTC. The complete variable domain, with remaining parts taken from reference TRBV7-2 and TRBJ2-6, reads GAGVSQSPSNKVTEKGKDVELRCDPISGHTALYWYRQSLGQGLEFLIYFQGNSAPDKSGLPSDRFSAERTGGSVSTLTIQRTQQEDSAVYLCASSPYSGSGANVLTFGAGSRLTVL.

This clone was observed once. The gene calls are TRBV19 and TRBJ1-2; the D is unclear. This CDR3 is built from 11 residues. V lost 3 bases and J lost 8, with 7 bases in between. From germline, CDR1 is LNHDA and CDR2 SQIVND (reference sequence). CDR3 protein: CASSIGLGYTF. The CDR3 DNA sequence: TGTGCCAGTAGTATCGGACTAGGCTACACCTTC.

J is TRBJ1-1 and V is TRBV7-2; perhaps TRBD1 as D (6 bases). The CDR3 length is 14 residues. Germline CDR1 SGHTA, CDR2 FQGNSA. V was trimmed by 7 bases and J by 0 bases, leaving 12 bases between them. The CDR3: CASTRQAMNTEAFF. DNA of the CDR3: TGTGCCAGCACCAGACAGGCGATGAACACTGAAGCTTTCTTT.

The chain recombines TRBV9 with TRBJ1-4; D unclear. In germline, CDR1 is SGDLS, CDR2 YYNGEE. This CDR3 comprises 13 residues. The V and J ends lost 4 bases and 2 bases respectively, with 6 bases between them. The CDR3 region is CASSPGTNEKLFF. The CDR3 DNA follows: TGTGCCAGCAGCCCCGGGACTAATGAAAAACTGTTTTTT.

J is TRBJ1-1 and V is TRBV19; TRBD1 aligns across 9 bases. The germline gives CDR1 LNHDA, CDR2 SQIVND (reference sequence). This CDR3 has 15 residues. V lost 3 bases, J lost 1 base, and 3 bases stayed unmatched. The CDR3 DNA follows: TGTGCCAGTAGTATGCCACAGGGGGCGAACACTGAAGCTTTCTTT. This encodes CASSMPQGANTEAFF.

The chain links TRBV5-4 to TRBJ2-1; D is possibly TRBD2 (6 bases). This CDR3 has 12 residues. Trimming shortened V by 0 bases and J by 13 bases, and 11 bases separated the two germline ends. Germline assignment: CDR1 SGHNT and CDR2 YYREEE (reference sequence). The CDR3 is CASSLAGERQFF. The CDR3 nucleotides are TGTGCCAGCAGCTTGGCGGGGGAGAGACAGTTCTTC.

The V and J genes are TRBV7-2 and TRBJ2-7; D is unclear. The CDR3 has 11 amino acids. The V end was cut by 5 bases, the J end by 5 bases, with 7 bases between. CDR1 and CDR2 from the germline V gene are SGHTA and FQGNSA. The CDR3 protein is CASSEINEQYF. Written as DNA, the CDR3 is TGTGCCAGCAGCGAGATCAACGAGCAGTACTTC.

The sample holds a few counts of this clone. The rearrangement joins TRBV29-1 to TRBJ1-1, with TRBD1 as a possible D gene (6 bases). The V end was cut by 6 bases, the J end by 5 bases, with 16 bases between. Germline-derived CDR1 and CDR2 are SQVTM and ANQGSEA. This CDR3 is built from 13 residues. This CDR3 reads CSVAQGGETEAFF. CDR3 DNA: TGCAGCGTAGCACAGGGTGGCGAGACTGAAGCTTTCTTT.